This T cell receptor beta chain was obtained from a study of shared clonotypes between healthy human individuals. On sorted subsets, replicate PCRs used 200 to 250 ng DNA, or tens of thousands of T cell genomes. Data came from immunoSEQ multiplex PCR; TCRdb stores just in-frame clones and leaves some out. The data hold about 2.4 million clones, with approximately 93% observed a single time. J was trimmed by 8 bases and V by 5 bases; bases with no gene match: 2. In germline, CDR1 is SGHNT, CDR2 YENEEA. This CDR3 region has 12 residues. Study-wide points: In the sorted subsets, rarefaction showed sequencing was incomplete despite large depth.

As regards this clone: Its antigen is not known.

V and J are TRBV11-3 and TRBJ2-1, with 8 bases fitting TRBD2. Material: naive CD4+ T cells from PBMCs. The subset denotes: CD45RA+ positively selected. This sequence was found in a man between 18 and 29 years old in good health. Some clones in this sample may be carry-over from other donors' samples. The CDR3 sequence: CASSPGGHEQFF. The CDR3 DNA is TGTGCCAGCAGCCCGGGAGGGCATGAGCAGTTCTTC.